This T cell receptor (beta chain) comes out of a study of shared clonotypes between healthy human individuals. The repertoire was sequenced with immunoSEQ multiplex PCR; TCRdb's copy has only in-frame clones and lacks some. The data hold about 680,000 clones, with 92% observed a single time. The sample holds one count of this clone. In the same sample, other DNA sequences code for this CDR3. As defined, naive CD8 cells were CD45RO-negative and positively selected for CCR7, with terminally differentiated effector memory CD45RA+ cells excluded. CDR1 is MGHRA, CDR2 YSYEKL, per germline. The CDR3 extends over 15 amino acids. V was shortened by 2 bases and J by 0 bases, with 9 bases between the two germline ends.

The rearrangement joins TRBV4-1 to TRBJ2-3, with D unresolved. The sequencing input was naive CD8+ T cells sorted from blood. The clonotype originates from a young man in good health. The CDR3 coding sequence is TGCGCCAGCAGCCAACGCGCGGTTAGCACAGATACGCAGTATTTT. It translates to CASSQRAVSTDTQYF.